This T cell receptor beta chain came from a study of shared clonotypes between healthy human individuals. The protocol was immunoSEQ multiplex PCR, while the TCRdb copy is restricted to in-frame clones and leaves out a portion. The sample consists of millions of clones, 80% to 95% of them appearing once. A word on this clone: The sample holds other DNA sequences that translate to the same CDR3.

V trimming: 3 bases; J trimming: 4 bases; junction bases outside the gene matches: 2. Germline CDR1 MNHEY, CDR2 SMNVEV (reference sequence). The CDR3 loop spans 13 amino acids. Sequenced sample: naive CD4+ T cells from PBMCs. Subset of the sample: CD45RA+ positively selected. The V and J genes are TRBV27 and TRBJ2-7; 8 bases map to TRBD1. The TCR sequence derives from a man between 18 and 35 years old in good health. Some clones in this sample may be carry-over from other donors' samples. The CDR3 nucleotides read TGTGCCAGCAGTTTGGGGACAGGTTACGAGCAGTACTTC. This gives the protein CASSLGTGYEQYF.